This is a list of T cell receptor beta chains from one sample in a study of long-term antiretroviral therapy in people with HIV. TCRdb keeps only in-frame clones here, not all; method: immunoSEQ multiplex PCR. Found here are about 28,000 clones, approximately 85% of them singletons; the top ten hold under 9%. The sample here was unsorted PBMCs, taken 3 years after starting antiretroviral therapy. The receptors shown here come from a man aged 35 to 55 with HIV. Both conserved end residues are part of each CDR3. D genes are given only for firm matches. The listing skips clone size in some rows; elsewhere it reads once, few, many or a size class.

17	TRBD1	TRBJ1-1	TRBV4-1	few	CASSPPRTGNMNTEAFF	TGCGCCAGCAGCCCGCCCCGGACAGGGAATATGAACACTGAAGCTTTCTTT
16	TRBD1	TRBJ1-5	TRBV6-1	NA	CASSEALQGAGQPQHF	TGTGCCAGCAGTGAAGCCCTCCAGGGGGCCGGTCAGCCCCAGCATTTT
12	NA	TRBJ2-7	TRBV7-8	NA	CASSFQGYEQYF	TGTGCCAGCAGCTTCCAGGGCTACGAGCAGTACTTC
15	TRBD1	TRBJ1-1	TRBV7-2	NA	CASSMLGQANTEAFF	TGTGCCAGCAGCATGTTGGGACAGGCCAACACTGAAGCTTTCTTT
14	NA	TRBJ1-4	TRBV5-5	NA	CASSSDRDNEKLFF	TGTGCCAGCAGTTCGGACAGAGATAATGAAAAACTGTTTTTT
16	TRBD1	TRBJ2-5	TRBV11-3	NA	CASSPRPQGVRETQYF	TGTGCCAGCAGCCCGCGCCCACAGGGGGTGAGGGAGACCCAGTACTTC
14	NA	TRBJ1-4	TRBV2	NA	CASGGRRLNEKLFF	TGTGCCAGCGGGGGGCGGAGGCTTAATGAAAAACTGTTTTTT
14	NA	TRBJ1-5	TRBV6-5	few	CASSPTRVNQPQHF	TGTGCCAGCAGCCCTACTAGAGTCAATCAGCCCCAGCATTTT
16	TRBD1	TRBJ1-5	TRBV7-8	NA	CASSLGQGLANQPQHF	TGTGCCAGCAGCTTAGGACAGGGCCTTGCCAATCAGCCCCAGCATTTT
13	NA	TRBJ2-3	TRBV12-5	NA	CASGLTSTDTQYF	TGTGCTAGTGGTTTGACTAGCACAGATACGCAGTATTTT
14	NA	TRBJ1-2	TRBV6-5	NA	CASSYADVSYGYTF	TGTGCCAGCAGTTACGCGGACGTATCCTATGGCTACACCTTC
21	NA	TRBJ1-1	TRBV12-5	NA	CASGLVRRAGVVVSRNTEAFF	TGTGCTAGTGGTTTGGTACGGAGAGCTGGCGTGGTGGTCTCGCGGAACACTGAAGCTTTCTTT
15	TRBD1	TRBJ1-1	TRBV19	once	CASSRGKGAETEAFF	TGTGCCAGTTCTAGAGGTAAGGGGGCAGAGACTGAAGCTTTCTTT
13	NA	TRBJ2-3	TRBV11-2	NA	CASSSVIRDTQYF	TGTGCCAGCAGCTCAGTAATCAGAGATACGCAGTATTTT
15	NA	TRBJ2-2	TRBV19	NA	CASSKQGGNTGELFF	TGTGCCAGTAGTAAACAAGGGGGGAACACCGGGGAGCTGTTTTTT
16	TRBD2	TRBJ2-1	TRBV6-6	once	CASSGTSGSSYNEQFF	TGTGCCAGCAGTGGGACTAGCGGGAGCTCCTACAATGAGCAGTTCTTC
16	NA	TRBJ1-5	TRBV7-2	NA	CASSLEGLFSNQPQHF	TGTGCCAGCAGCTTAGAGGGACTGTTTAGCAATCAGCCCCAGCATTTT
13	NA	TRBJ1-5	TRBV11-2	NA	CASSLFPGAPQHF	TGTGCCAGCAGCTTATTCCCAGGGGCGCCCCAGCATTTT
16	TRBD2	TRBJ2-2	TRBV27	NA	CASSLGLAANTGELFF	TGTGCCAGCAGTTTAGGACTAGCGGCGAACACCGGGGAGCTGTTTTTT
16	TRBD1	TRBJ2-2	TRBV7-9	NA	CAGVDRGLSNTGELFF	TGTGCCGGAGTGGACAGGGGACTTTCGAACACCGGGGAGCTGTTTTTT
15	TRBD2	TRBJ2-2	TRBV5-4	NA	CASSFSGRDTGELFF	TGTGCCAGCAGCTTTAGCGGGAGGGACACCGGGGAGCTGTTTTTT
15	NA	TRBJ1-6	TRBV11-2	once	CASSLGGSYNSPLHF	TGTGCCAGCAGCTTAGGTGGCTCCTATAATTCACCCCTCCACTTT
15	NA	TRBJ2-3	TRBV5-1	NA	CASSGGLSSTDTQYF	TGCGCCAGCAGCGGTGGACTCTCCTCCACAGATACGCAGTATTTT
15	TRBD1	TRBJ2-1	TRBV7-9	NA	CASSLGTGNYNEQFF	TGTGCCAGCAGCTTAGGGACAGGCAACTACAATGAGCAGTTCTTC
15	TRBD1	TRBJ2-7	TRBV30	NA	CAWSNKGTGTYEQYF	TGTGCCTGGAGTAATAAGGGGACAGGGACCTACGAGCAGTACTTC
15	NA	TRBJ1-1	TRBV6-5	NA	CASSYSGVMNTEAFF	TGTGCCAGCAGTTACTCTGGGGTGATGAACACTGAAGCTTTCTTT
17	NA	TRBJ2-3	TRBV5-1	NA	CASSPGPIGRGTDTQYF	TGCGCCAGCAGCCCGGGACCAATCGGCCGAGGCACAGATACGCAGTATTTT
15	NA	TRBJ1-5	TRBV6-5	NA	CASSRLGSSNQPQHF	TGTGCCAGCAGTCGGTTGGGGAGTAGCAATCAGCCCCAGCATTTT
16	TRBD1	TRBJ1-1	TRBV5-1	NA	CASSPTLVGQGDGAFF	TGCGCCAGCAGCCCAACCTTGGTGGGACAGGGGGACGGAGCTTTCTTT
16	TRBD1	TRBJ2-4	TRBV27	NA	CASSSRTGGFGNIQYF	TGTGCCAGCAGTTCAAGGACAGGGGGTTTCGGAAACATTCAGTACTTC
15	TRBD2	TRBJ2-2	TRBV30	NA	CAWSRLAMNTGELFF	TGTGCCTGGAGTAGACTAGCGATGAACACCGGGGAGCTGTTTTTT
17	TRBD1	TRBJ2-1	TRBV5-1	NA	CASQIFAGQGLGDEQFF	TGCGCCAGCCAGATTTTCGCCGGACAGGGCCTCGGGGATGAGCAGTTCTTC
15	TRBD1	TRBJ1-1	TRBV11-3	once	CASSLDLQGDTEAFF	TGTGCCAGCAGCTTAGACCTACAGGGGGACACTGAAGCTTTCTTT
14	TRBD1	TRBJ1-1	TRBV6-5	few	CASSPEGGNTEAFF	TGTGCCAGCTCGCCGGAAGGGGGCAACACTGAAGCTTTCTTT
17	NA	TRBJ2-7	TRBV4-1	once	CASSQDFESRGVEEQYF	TGCGCCAGCAGCCAAGATTTCGAATCACGAGGGGTTGAAGAGCAGTACTTC